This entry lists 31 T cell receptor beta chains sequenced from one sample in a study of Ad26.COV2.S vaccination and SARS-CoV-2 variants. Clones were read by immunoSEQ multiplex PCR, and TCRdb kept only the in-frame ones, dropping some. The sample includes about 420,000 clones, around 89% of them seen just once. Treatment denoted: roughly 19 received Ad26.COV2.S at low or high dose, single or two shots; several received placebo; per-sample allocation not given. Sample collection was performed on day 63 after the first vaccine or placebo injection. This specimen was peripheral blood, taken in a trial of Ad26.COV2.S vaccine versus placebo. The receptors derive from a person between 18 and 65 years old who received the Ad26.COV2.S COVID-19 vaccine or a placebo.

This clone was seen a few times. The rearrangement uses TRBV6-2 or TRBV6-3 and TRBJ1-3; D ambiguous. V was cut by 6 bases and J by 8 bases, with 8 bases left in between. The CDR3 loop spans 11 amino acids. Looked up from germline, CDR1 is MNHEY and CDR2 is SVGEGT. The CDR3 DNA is TGTGCCAGCAGCCCGAGGGACACCATATATTTT. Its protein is CASSPRDTIYF.

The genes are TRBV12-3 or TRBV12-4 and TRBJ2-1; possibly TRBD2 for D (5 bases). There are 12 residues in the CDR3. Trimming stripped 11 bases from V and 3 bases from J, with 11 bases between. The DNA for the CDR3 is TGTGCCGGATCCGGGAACTACAATGAGCAGTTCTTC. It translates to CAGSGNYNEQFF.

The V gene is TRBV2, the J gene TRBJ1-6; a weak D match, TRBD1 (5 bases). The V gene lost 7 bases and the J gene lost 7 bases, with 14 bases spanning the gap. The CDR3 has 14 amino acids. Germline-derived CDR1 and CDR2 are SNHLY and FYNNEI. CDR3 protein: CASIPGTSNSPLHF. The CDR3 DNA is TGTGCCAGCATACCCGGGACGTCGAATTCACCCCTCCACTTT.

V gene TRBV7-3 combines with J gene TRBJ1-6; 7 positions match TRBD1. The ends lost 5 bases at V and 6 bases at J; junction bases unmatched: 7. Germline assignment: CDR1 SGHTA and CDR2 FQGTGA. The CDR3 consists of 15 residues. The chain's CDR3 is CASSPTGTVNSPLHF. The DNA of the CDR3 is TGTGCCAGCAGCCCAACGGGGACAGTTAATTCACCCCTCCACTTT.

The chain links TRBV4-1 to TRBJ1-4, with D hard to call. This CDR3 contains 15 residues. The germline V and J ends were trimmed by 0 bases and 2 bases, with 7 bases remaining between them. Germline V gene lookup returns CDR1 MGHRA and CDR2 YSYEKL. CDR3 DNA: TGCGCCAGCAGCCAAGATCGGTTCACTAATGAAAAACTGTTTTTT. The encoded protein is CASSQDRFTNEKLFF.

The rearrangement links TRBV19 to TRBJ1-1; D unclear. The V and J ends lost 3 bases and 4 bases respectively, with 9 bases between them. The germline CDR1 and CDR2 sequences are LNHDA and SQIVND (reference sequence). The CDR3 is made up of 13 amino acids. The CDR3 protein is CASSIRESTEAFF. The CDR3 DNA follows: TGTGCCAGTAGTATTAGGGAGAGCACTGAAGCTTTCTTT.

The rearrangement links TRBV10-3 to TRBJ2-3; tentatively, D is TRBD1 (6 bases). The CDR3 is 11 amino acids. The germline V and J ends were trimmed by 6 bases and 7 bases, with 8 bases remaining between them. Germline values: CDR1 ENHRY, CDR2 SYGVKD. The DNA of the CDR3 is TGTGCCATCAGCAGGGGACATACGCAGTATTTT. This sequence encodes CAISRGHTQYF.

CDR3 in amino acids: CASSPAKGGGETQYF. In DNA, the CDR3 is TGTGCCAGCTCCCCGGCCAAGGGAGGAGGGGAGACCCAGTACTTC. The chain combines TRBV18 with TRBJ2-5, with a tentative D call TRBD2 (6 bases). CDR3 size: 15 residues. Per germline, CDR1 KGHSH and CDR2 LQKENI. Trimming took off 6 bases at V and 5 bases at J, with 19 bases between the two ends.

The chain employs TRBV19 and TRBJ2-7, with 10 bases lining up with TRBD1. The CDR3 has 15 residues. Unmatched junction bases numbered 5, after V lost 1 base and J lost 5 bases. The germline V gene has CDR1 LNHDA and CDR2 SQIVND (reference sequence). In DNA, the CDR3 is TGTGCCAGTAGTATAGGGGACAGGGGTTCCCACGAGCAGTACTTC. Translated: CASSIGDRGSHEQYF.

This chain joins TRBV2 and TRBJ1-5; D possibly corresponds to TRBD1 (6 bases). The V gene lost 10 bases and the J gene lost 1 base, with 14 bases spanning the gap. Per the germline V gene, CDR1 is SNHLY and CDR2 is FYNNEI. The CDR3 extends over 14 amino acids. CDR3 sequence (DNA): TGTGCCACCCGGGGGGGCGAGAGCAATCAGCCCCAGCATTTT. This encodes CATRGGESNQPQHF.

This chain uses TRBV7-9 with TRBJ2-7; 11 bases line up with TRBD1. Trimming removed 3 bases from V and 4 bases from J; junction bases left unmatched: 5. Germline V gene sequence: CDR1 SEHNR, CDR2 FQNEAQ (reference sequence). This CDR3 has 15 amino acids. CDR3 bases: TGTGCCAGCAGCTTCCCCGGGACAGGGGGTTACGAGCAGTACTTC. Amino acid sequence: CASSFPGTGGYEQYF. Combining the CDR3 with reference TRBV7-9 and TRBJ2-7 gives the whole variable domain DTGVSQNPRHKITKRGQNVTFRCDPISEHNRLYWYRQTLGQGPEFLTYFQNEAQLEKSRLLSDRFSAERPKGSFSTLEIQRTEQGDSAMYLCASSFPGTGGYEQYFGPGTRLTVT.

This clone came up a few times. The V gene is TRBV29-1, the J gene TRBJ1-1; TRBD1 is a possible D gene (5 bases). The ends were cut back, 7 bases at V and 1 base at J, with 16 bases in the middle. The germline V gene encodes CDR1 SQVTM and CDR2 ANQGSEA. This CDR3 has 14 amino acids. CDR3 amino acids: CSGKMVTENTEAFF. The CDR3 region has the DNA TGCAGCGGAAAAATGGTGACAGAGAACACTGAAGCTTTCTTT.

CDR3 residues: CASSFWVGRLNNEKLFF. CDR3 nucleotide sequence: TGTGCCAGCAGTTTTTGGGTGGGACGGCTGAATAATGAAAAACTGTTTTTT. The chain joins TRBV28 to TRBJ1-4; D perhaps matches TRBD1 (5 bases). Trimming left V 3 bases short and J 4 bases short, with 18 bases between. This CDR3 region has 17 residues. Per the germline V gene, CDR1 is MDHEN and CDR2 is SYDVKM. Looking up the rest from reference TRBV28 and TRBJ1-4 gives the full variable domain: DVKVTQSSRYLVKRTGEKVFLECVQDMDHENMFWYRQDPGLGLRLIYFSYDVKMKEKGDIPEGYSVSREKKERFSLILESASTNQTSMYLCASSFWVGRLNNEKLFFGSGTQLSVL.

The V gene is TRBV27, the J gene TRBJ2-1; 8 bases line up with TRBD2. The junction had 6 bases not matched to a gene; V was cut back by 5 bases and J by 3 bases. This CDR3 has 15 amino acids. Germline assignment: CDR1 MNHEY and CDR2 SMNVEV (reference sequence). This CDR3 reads CASSGGGSLYNEQFF. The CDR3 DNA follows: TGTGCCAGCAGTGGCGGGGGGAGCCTCTACAATGAGCAGTTCTTC.

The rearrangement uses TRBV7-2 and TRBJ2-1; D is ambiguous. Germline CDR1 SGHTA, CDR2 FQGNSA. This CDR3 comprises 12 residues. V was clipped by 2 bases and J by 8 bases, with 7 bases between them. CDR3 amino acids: CASSLSVDEQFF. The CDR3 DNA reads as TGTGCCAGCAGCTTATCGGTAGATGAGCAGTTCTTC.

The CDR3 sequence: CATRGESYNEQFF. Written as DNA, the CDR3 is TGTGCCACCCGAGGGGAGTCCTACAATGAGCAGTTCTTC. The genes are TRBV24-1 and TRBJ2-1; the D gene could be TRBD1 or TRBD2 (5 bases each). V lost 9 bases and J 1 base, leaving 9 bases between the germline ends. The CDR3 consists of 13 residues. Germline V CDR1 and CDR2: KGHDR, SFDVKD.

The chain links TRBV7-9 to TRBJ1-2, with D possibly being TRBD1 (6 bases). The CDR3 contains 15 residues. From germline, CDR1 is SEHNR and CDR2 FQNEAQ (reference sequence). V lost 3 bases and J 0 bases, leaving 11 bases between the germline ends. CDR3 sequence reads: CASSFRDKTNYGYTF. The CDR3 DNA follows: TGTGCCAGCAGCTTCCGGGACAAAACTAACTATGGCTACACCTTC.

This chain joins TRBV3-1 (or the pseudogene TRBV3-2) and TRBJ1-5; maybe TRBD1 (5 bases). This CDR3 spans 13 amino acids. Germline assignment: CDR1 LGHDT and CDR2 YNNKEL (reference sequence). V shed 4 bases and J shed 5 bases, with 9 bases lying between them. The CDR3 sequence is CASSPMTDQPQHF. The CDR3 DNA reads TGTGCCAGCAGCCCGATGACAGATCAGCCCCAGCATTTT.

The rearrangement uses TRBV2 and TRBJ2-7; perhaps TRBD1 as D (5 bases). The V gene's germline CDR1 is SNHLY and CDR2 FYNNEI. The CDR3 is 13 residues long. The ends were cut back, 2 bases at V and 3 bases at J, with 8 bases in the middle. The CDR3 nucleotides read TGTGCCAGCAGTGAAAGGGGTCACTACGAGCAGTACTTC. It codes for CASSERGHYEQYF.

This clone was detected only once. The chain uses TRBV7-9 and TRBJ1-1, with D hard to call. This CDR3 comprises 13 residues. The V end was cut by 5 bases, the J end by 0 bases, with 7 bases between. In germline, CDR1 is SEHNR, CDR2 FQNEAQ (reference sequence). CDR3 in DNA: TGTGCCAGCAGCCCTAATATGAACACTGAAGCTTTCTTT. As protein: CASSPNMNTEAFF.

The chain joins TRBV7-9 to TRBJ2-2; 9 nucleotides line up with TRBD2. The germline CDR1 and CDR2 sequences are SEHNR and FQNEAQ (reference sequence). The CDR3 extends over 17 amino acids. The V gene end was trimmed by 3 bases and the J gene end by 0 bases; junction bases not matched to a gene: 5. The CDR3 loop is CASSFLSGGANTGELFF. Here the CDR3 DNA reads TGTGCCAGCAGCTTCCTTAGCGGGGGAGCGAACACCGGGGAGCTGTTTTTT. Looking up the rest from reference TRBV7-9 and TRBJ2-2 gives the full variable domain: DTGVSQNPRHKITKRGQNVTFRCDPISEHNRLYWYRQTLGQGPEFLTYFQNEAQLEKSRLLSDRFSAERPKGSFSTLEIQRTEQGDSAMYLCASSFLSGGANTGELFFGEGSRLTVL.

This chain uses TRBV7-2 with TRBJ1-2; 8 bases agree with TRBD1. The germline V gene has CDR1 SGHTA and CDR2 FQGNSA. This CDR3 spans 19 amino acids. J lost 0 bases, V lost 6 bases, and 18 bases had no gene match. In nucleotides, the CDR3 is TGTGCCAGCAGTATGGTACTTGGGGCAGGGGGCGATCCTAACTATGGCTACACCTTC. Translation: CASSMVLGAGGDPNYGYTF.

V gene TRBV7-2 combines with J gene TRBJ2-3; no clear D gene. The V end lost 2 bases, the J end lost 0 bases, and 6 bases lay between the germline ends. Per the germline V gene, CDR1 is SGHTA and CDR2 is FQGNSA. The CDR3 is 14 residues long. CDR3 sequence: CASSLRSSTDTQYF. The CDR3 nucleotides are TGTGCCAGCAGCTTACGTTCTAGCACAGATACGCAGTATTTT.

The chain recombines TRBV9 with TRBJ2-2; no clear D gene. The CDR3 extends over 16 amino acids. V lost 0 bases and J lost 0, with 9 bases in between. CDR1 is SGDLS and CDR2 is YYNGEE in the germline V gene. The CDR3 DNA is TGTGCCAGCAGCGTAGGACATCTCCCGAACACCGGGGAGCTGTTTTTT. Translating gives CASSVGHLPNTGELFF.

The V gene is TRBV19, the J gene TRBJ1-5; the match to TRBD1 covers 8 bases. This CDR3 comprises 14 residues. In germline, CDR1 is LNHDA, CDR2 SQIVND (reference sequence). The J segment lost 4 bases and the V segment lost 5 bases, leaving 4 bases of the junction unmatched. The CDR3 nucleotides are TGTGCCAGTAGTGAGGGACAGGCTAATCAGCCCCAGCATTTT. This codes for CASSEGQANQPQHF.

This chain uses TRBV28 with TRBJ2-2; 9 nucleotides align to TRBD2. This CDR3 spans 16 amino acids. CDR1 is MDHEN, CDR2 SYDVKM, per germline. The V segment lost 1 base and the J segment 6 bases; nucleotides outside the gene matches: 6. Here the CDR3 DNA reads TGTGCCAGCAGTTTATACCAGCGGGGGGACCCCGGGGAGCTGTTTTTT. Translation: CASSLYQRGDPGELFF.

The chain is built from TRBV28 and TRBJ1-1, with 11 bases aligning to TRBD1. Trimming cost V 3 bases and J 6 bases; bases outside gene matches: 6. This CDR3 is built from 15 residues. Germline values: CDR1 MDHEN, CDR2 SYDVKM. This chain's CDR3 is CASSLVGQGASEAFF. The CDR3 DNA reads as TGTGCCAGCAGTTTGGTTGGACAGGGGGCCTCTGAAGCTTTCTTT.

CDR3 residues: CASSSRTTRGKGSYEQYF. The CDR3, as DNA: TGCGCCAGCAGCTCGCGCACTACCCGGGGGAAGGGGTCCTACGAGCAGTACTTC. V is TRBV5-1 and J is TRBJ2-7; D may be TRBD2 (6 bases). Trimming left V 3 bases short and J 1 base short, with 23 bases between. The length of the CDR3 is 18 residues. Germline CDR1 and CDR2: SGHRS and YFSETQ.

The CDR3 region has the DNA TGTGCCTGGAGTGTTTCCGGCAGGGGCTACGAGCAGTACTTC. It yields the protein CAWSVSGRGYEQYF. The chain has TRBV30 and TRBJ2-7; the D gene is possibly TRBD1 (6 bases). Germline values: CDR1 GTSNPN, CDR2 SVGIG (reference sequence). Trimming removed 0 bases from V and 3 bases from J, with 12 bases in between. The CDR3 extends over 14 amino acids. The whole variable domain, filled in from reference TRBV30 and TRBJ2-7, reads SQTIHQWPATLVQPVGSPLSLECTVEGTSNPNLYWYRQAAGRGLQLLFYSVGIGQISSEVPQNLSASRPQDRQFILSSKKLLLSDSGFYLCAWSVSGRGYEQYFGPGTRLTVT.

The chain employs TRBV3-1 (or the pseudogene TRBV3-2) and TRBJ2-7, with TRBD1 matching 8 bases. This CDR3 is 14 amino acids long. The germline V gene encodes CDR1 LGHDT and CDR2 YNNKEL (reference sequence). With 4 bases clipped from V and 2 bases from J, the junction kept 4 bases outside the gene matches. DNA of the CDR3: TGTGCCAGCAGCCGAGGGACAGGCGCCTACGAGCAGTACTTC. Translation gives CASSRGTGAYEQYF.

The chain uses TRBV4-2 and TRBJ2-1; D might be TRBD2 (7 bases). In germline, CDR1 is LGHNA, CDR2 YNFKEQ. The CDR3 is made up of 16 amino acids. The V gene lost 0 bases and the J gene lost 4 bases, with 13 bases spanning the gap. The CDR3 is CASSQEAGAIYNEQFF. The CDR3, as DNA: TGTGCCAGCAGCCAAGAGGCGGGGGCCATATACAATGAGCAGTTCTTC.